These T cell receptor beta chains were read from a single sample in a study of T-cell reconstitution after alpha-beta-depleted transplantation in children. MiXCR, run by TCRdb on the PCR reads, gives a single entry per CDR3 protein. Of just over 950,000 distinct CDR3 sequences in the sample, under 30% were seen once. The material sequenced was PBMCs, mostly from graft donor cells, taken 360 days after TCRalphabeta/CD19-depleted stem cell transplant. Receptor source: a boy in the first two years of life who had a stem cell transplant for SCID, so the T cells may come from the graft donor. Each CDR3 is given with its conserved first and last residue. Fields, in order: J gene, D gene, clone size, V gene, CDR3 DNA, CDR3 protein. D genes are given only for firm matches. Size is stated for part of the rows, as once, few or many counts, or as a class when the clone is expanded.

j_gene: TRBJ2-7
d_gene: -
abundance: -
v_gene: TRBV29-1
CDR3nt: TGCAGCGTTGGCCCTTTCACGCCAGGGGACGCCGAGCAGTACTTC
CDR3aa: CSVGPFTPGDAEQYF

j_gene: TRBJ2-7
d_gene: -
abundance: -
v_gene: TRBV12-3/TRBV12-4
CDR3nt: TGTGCCAGCAGCTCCGGCCCCACCGAGCAGTACTTC
CDR3aa: CASSSGPTEQYF

j_gene: TRBJ2-7
d_gene: TRBD1
abundance: few
v_gene: TRBV5-1
CDR3nt: TGCGCCAGCAGCTTGTCGTGGGACAGGGGTTACGAGCAGTACTTC
CDR3aa: CASSLSWDRGYEQYF

j_gene: TRBJ2-2
d_gene: -
abundance: few
v_gene: TRBV18
CDR3nt: TGTGCCAGCTCACTCCAAGGCCCACCCGCCGGGGAGCTGTTTTTT
CDR3aa: CASSLQGPPAGELFF

j_gene: TRBJ1-1
d_gene: -
abundance: few
v_gene: TRBV11-1
CDR3nt: TGTGCCAGCAGCTTAGCTTACAGGGCCACTGAAGCTTTCTTT
CDR3aa: CASSLAYRATEAFF

j_gene: TRBJ2-2
d_gene: TRBD2
abundance: few
v_gene: TRBV20-1
CDR3nt: TGCAGTGCCCCCGACCAGCGGGGTACAACCGGGGAGCTGTTTTTT
CDR3aa: CSAPDQRGTTGELFF

j_gene: TRBJ2-5
d_gene: -
abundance: -
v_gene: TRBV16
CDR3nt: TGTGCCAGCAGCCCCCGGGCCTTAAACGGAGGGGACCAGTACTTC
CDR3aa: CASSPRALNGGDQYF

j_gene: TRBJ2-2
d_gene: -
abundance: few
v_gene: TRBV3-1
CDR3nt: TGTGCCAGCAGCCAAGACACTACGTATCTCGGGGAGCTGTTTTTT
CDR3aa: CASSQDTTYLGELFF

j_gene: TRBJ2-1
d_gene: TRBD2
abundance: -
v_gene: TRBV24-1
CDR3nt: TGTGCCACCAGTGATGAGCGGGGCGGGAATGAGCAGTTCTTC
CDR3aa: CATSDERGGNEQFF

j_gene: TRBJ1-5
d_gene: -
abundance: -
v_gene: TRBV20-1
CDR3nt: TGCAGTGCTAGAGTTAACAGCCACGATCAGCCCCAGCATTTT
CDR3aa: CSARVNSHDQPQHF

j_gene: TRBJ2-1
d_gene: TRBD1
abundance: few
v_gene: TRBV20-1
CDR3nt: TGCCAACCCGACAGGGAATATCGGAATGAGCAGTTCTTC
CDR3aa: CQPDREYRNEQFF

j_gene: TRBJ2-1
d_gene: -
abundance: few
v_gene: TRBV15
CDR3nt: TGTGCCACCATCCAGGGGGGCACGGGATACAATGAGCAGTTCTTC
CDR3aa: CATIQGGTGYNEQFF

j_gene: TRBJ2-1
d_gene: -
abundance: few
v_gene: TRBV5-1
CDR3nt: TGCGCCAGCAGCATGGTCGGGAGAGATGAGCAGTTCTTC
CDR3aa: CASSMVGRDEQFF

j_gene: TRBJ2-3
d_gene: -
abundance: -
v_gene: TRBV20-1
CDR3nt: TGCAGTGCCACGGGGCAGGCACCAGATACGCAGTATTTT
CDR3aa: CSATGQAPDTQYF

j_gene: TRBJ2-3
d_gene: -
abundance: few
v_gene: TRBV5-1
CDR3nt: TGCGCCAGCAGCTTGGTTGGCCCTAGTAGCACAGATACGCAGTATTTT
CDR3aa: CASSLVGPSSTDTQYF

j_gene: TRBJ1-2
d_gene: -
abundance: -
v_gene: TRBV6-5
CDR3nt: TGTGCCAGCAGTTACACAGGGAGAGCTAACTATGGCTACACCTTC
CDR3aa: CASSYTGRANYGYTF

j_gene: TRBJ2-1
d_gene: -
abundance: -
v_gene: TRBV7-8
CDR3nt: TGTGCCAGCAGCCCTCTAACCGTACGCAATGAGCAGTTCTTC
CDR3aa: CASSPLTVRNEQFF

j_gene: TRBJ1-2
d_gene: -
abundance: few
v_gene: TRBV2
CDR3nt: TGTGCCAGCAGTACAGGTCCGGGAGGCTACACCTTC
CDR3aa: CASSTGPGGYTF

j_gene: TRBJ1-1
d_gene: -
abundance: few
v_gene: TRBV27
CDR3nt: TGTGCCAGCAGTTTGTTAGGGGGGGACACTGAAGCTTTCTTT
CDR3aa: CASSLLGGDTEAFF

j_gene: TRBJ2-7
d_gene: -
abundance: few
v_gene: TRBV20-1
CDR3nt: TGCAGTGCTAGTGGCGGGAACCTCGGCTACGAGCAGTACTTC
CDR3aa: CSASGGNLGYEQYF

j_gene: TRBJ2-1
d_gene: TRBD1
abundance: -
v_gene: TRBV20-1
CDR3nt: TGCAGTGCTAGGCGGCCCGGGACAGGTTACAATGAGCAGTTCTTC
CDR3aa: CSARRPGTGYNEQFF

j_gene: TRBJ2-7
d_gene: -
abundance: few
v_gene: TRBV11-2
CDR3nt: TGTGCCAGCAGCCTAGCGAGGGGCTCCTACGAGCAGTACTTC
CDR3aa: CASSLARGSYEQYF

j_gene: TRBJ1-4
d_gene: -
abundance: -
v_gene: TRBV5-1
CDR3nt: TGCGCCAGCAGCCTGGGGGGCTGGGATGAAAAACTGTTTTTT
CDR3aa: CASSLGGWDEKLFF

j_gene: TRBJ2-7
d_gene: -
abundance: many
v_gene: TRBV29-1
CDR3nt: TGCAGCGTTGAATTACAGGCGACCTACGAGCAGTACTTC
CDR3aa: CSVELQATYEQYF

j_gene: TRBJ2-5
d_gene: -
abundance: many
v_gene: TRBV7-9
CDR3nt: TGTGCCAGCAGCTTAGTTTTAAAGGGAGAGACCCAGTACTTC
CDR3aa: CASSLVLKGETQYF

j_gene: TRBJ2-7
d_gene: TRBD1
abundance: -
v_gene: TRBV4-1
CDR3nt: TGCGCCAGCAGCCGAGGACAGGATCCCTCCTACGAGCAGTACTTC
CDR3aa: CASSRGQDPSYEQYF

j_gene: TRBJ1-6
d_gene: TRBD1
abundance: few
v_gene: TRBV5-1
CDR3nt: TGCGCCAGCAGCTTGGAAGGGACAGGAAATTCACCCCTCCACTTT
CDR3aa: CASSLEGTGNSPLHF

j_gene: TRBJ2-7
d_gene: TRBD1
abundance: -
v_gene: TRBV20-1
CDR3nt: TGCAGTGCGGAGAGACAGGGATACTACGAGCAGTACTTC
CDR3aa: CSAERQGYYEQYF

j_gene: TRBJ2-1
d_gene: -
abundance: -
v_gene: TRBV18
CDR3nt: TGTGCCAGCTCACACGGGGAAAGGCAGTTCTTC
CDR3aa: CASSHGERQFF

j_gene: TRBJ2-7
d_gene: -
abundance: -
v_gene: TRBV7-9
CDR3nt: TGTGCCAGCAGCTTATTGATAGGACCCGAGCAGTACTTC
CDR3aa: CASSLLIGPEQYF

j_gene: TRBJ1-1
d_gene: TRBD1
abundance: -
v_gene: TRBV11-2
CDR3nt: TGTGCCAGCAGCGTCGCAGGGGGAGGCACTGAAGCTTTCTTT
CDR3aa: CASSVAGGGTEAFF

j_gene: TRBJ1-2
d_gene: TRBD1
abundance: -
v_gene: TRBV5-1
CDR3nt: TGCGCCAGCAGCTGGTCCGCGACAGGGGATGGCTACACCTTC
CDR3aa: CASSWSATGDGYTF

j_gene: TRBJ2-3
d_gene: -
abundance: many
v_gene: TRBV5-8
CDR3nt: TGTGCCAGCAGCAAGAGACTGGAAAACACAGATACGCAGTATTTT
CDR3aa: CASSKRLENTDTQYF

j_gene: TRBJ1-1
d_gene: -
abundance: -
v_gene: TRBV28
CDR3nt: TGTGCCAGCAGTTTCCGGATTGAAGCTTTCTTT
CDR3aa: CASSFRIEAFF

j_gene: TRBJ2-1
d_gene: -
abundance: -
v_gene: TRBV7-8
CDR3nt: TGTGCCAGCAGCCCCGGTAGTGGGTATTACTGGAATGAGCAGTTCTTC
CDR3aa: CASSPGSGYYWNEQFF

j_gene: TRBJ2-7
d_gene: TRBD1
abundance: -
v_gene: TRBV6-6
CDR3nt: TGTGCCACCAAAACAGGGGGCTCCTACGAGCAGTACTTC
CDR3aa: CATKTGGSYEQYF

j_gene: TRBJ2-7
d_gene: TRBD2
abundance: -
v_gene: TRBV5-1
CDR3nt: TGCGCCAGCAGCTTGGATGGTGGGAGGCGGCTAGCGGGTGAGCAGTACTTC
CDR3aa: CASSLDGGRRLAGEQYF

j_gene: TRBJ2-7
d_gene: -
abundance: -
v_gene: TRBV6-2/TRBV6-3
CDR3nt: TGTGCCAGCAGACACACGGCGGCCTACGAGCAGTACTTC
CDR3aa: CASRHTAAYEQYF

j_gene: TRBJ2-7
d_gene: TRBD2
abundance: few
v_gene: TRBV18
CDR3nt: TGTGCCAGCTCACCATTTGGGGAGGGGAGCGAGCAGTACTTC
CDR3aa: CASSPFGEGSEQYF

j_gene: TRBJ2-5
d_gene: TRBD1
abundance: -
v_gene: TRBV5-1
CDR3nt: TGCGCCAGCAGCCCGGGGGGACAGGGAAGCTTACAAGAGACCCAGTACTTC
CDR3aa: CASSPGGQGSLQETQYF

j_gene: TRBJ2-3
d_gene: -
abundance: few
v_gene: TRBV12-3/TRBV12-4
CDR3nt: TGTGCCAGCAGTTTTAGTGGAAGTACGCAGTATTTT
CDR3aa: CASSFSGSTQYF

j_gene: TRBJ2-3
d_gene: -
abundance: many
v_gene: TRBV20-1
CDR3nt: TGCAGCCCAGGGGGGGCCCTCACAGATACGCAGTATTTT
CDR3aa: CSPGGALTDTQYF

j_gene: TRBJ1-2
d_gene: -
abundance: -
v_gene: TRBV5-5
CDR3nt: TGTGCCAGCAGCCCGGGGACGGACCCGACCTTTAACTATGGCTACACCTTC
CDR3aa: CASSPGTDPTFNYGYTF

j_gene: TRBJ2-2
d_gene: TRBD1
abundance: -
v_gene: TRBV20-1
CDR3nt: TGCAGTGCTAGGGGGGACAGGGGGCCTGATCGGCTCCGCCGGGAGCTGTTTTTT
CDR3aa: CSARGDRGPDRLRRELFF

j_gene: TRBJ2-2
d_gene: TRBD2
abundance: few
v_gene: TRBV27
CDR3nt: TGTGCCAGCACTAAGTGGGGGGGGAGCACCGGGGAGCTGTTTTTT
CDR3aa: CASTKWGGSTGELFF

j_gene: TRBJ2-2
d_gene: -
abundance: -
v_gene: TRBV19
CDR3nt: TGTGCCAGTAGTATCTCAGGGCCCGGGGAGCTGTTTTTT
CDR3aa: CASSISGPGELFF

j_gene: TRBJ2-2
d_gene: -
abundance: few
v_gene: TRBV2
CDR3nt: TGTGCCAGCAGGGCCCCGACGTTGGTGTTTTTT
CDR3aa: CASRAPTLVFF